This T cell receptor beta chain was documented in a study of Graves' ophthalmopathy and Graves' hyperthyroidism. Study-wide context: The authors collected peripheral blood at initial diagnosis, before any treatment. Study-level findings and limits: Using a 13-signature model, the authors split ophthalmopathy from stable hyperthyroidism, with about 88% sensitivity and 75% to 82% specificity.

Beta-chain TCR CDR3 regions were amplified from RNA transcripts. The first round was an RT-PCR with HTBI primers, and the second round was a multiplex PCR. Using its own MiXCR run on the multiplex PCR reads, TCRdb lists one record per CDR3 protein. There are 500,000 to 700,000 distinct CDR3 sequences in the sample; about 20% occur only once, and around 7% lies in the top ten. In this sample, this clonotype turned up many times. Its antigen is not identified. CDR3 length equals 16 residues. The germline CDR1 and CDR2 sequences are MDHEN and SYDVKM. The germline V and J ends were trimmed by 5 bases and 2 bases, with 16 bases remaining between them. The stable label applied to hyperthyroidism with no ophthalmopathy within 18 months of follow-up. New diagnoses, under 2 months' duration, and ages 18 to 65 characterized the hyperthyroidism patients.

V and J are TRBV28 and TRBJ1-3, with D tentatively TRBD1 (6 bases). The sequence came from a woman younger than 30 with stable Graves' hyperthyroidism. Some clones in this sample may be carry-over from other donors' samples. Sequencing was carried out using peripheral blood. The CDR3 is CASSTRHRVPGNTIYF. For the CDR3, the DNA is TGTGCCAGCAGTACACGTCACAGGGTACCTGGAAACACCATATATTTT. The full variable domain, rest sourced from reference TRBV28 and TRBJ1-3, is DVKVTQSSRYLVKRTGEKVFLECVQDMDHENMFWYRQDPGLGLRLIYFSYDVKMKEKGDIPEGYSVSREKKERFSLILESASTNQTSMYLCASSTRHRVPGNTIYFGEGSWLTVV.